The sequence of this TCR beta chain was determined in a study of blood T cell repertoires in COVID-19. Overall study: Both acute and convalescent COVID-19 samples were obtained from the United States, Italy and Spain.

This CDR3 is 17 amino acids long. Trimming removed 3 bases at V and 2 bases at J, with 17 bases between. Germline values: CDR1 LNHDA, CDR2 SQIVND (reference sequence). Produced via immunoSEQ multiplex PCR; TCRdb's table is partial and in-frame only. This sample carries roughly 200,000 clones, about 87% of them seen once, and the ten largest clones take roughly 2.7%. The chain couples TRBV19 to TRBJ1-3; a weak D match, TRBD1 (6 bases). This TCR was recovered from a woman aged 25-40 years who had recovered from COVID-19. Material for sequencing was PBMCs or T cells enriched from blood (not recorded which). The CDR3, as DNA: TGTGCCAGTAGTATGGGGGGGCAGTCCACGACTGGAAACACCATATATTTT. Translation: CASSMGGQSTTGNTIYF.